The clone carrying this TCR gamma chain was seen at least ten times. Its antigen is still unknown. The data originate from a study of gamma delta lymphoproliferative disorders and STAT genes. Overall study context: Delta-chain libraries followed the EuroClonality-NGS standard operating procedure.

TCRdb re-called the multiplex PCR reads through CATT. The data show roughly 2,400 gamma-chain clones, about 9.4% seen once. This CDR3 region has 13 residues. The V and J ends lost 8 bases and 0 bases, in that order; junction bases with no gene match: 5. Study findings and constraints: Most major patient clonotypes were shared with at least one healthy donor.

Sequencing used genomic DNA taken from PBMCs of patients and controls. Healthy adult blood donors, age- and sex-matched, served as controls. This clonotype originated in a human donor in good health. The sequenced material came from blood. This chain connects TRGV10 to TRGJ1 or TRGJ2. The J gene is absent in TCRdb and was assigned here via DNA matching to germline. TRGV10 is given ORF status, its function remaining uncertain. In DNA form, the CDR3 reads TGTGCTGCGTGGGATGGGAATTATTATAAGAAACTCTTT. Translating it yields CAAWDGNYYKKLF.